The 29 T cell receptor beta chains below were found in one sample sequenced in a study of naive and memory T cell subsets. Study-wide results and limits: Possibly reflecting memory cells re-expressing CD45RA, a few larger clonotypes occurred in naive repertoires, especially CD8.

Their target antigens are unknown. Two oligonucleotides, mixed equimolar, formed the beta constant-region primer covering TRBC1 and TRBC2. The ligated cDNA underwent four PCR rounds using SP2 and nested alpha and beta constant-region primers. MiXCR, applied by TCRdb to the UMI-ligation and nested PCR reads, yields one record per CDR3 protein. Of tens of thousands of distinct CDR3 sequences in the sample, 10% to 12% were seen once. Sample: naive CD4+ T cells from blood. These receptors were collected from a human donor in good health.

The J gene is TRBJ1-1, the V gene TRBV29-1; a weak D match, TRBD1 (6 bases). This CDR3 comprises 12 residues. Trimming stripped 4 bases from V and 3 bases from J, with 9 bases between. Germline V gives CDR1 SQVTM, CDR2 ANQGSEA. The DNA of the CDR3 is TGCAGCGTTGGTCGGGGGCACACTGAAGCTTTCTTT. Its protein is CSVGRGHTEAFF.

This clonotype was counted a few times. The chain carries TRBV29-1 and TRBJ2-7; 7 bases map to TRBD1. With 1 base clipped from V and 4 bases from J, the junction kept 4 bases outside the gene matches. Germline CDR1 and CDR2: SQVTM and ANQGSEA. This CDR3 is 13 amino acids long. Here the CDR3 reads CSVEGQGTYEQYF. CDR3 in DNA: TGCAGCGTTGAAGGACAGGGAACTTACGAGCAGTACTTC.

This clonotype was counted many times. The CDR3 loop reads CSANGQTLTTEAFF. Here the CDR3 DNA reads TGCAGTGCCAATGGACAGACTTTAACCACTGAAGCTTTCTTT. The chain carries TRBV20-1 and TRBJ1-1; possible D gene TRBD1, 6 bases. The V gene lost 6 bases and the J gene lost 4 bases, with 18 bases spanning the gap. This CDR3 is built from 14 residues. Per germline, CDR1 DFQATT and CDR2 SNEGSKA (reference sequence).

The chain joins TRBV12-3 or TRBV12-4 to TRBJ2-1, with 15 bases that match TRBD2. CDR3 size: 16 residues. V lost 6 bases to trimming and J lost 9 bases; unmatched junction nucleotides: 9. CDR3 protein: CASSRTSGRGYPEQFF. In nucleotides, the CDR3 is TGTGCCAGCAGCCGGACTAGCGGGAGGGGGTACCCTGAGCAGTTCTTC.

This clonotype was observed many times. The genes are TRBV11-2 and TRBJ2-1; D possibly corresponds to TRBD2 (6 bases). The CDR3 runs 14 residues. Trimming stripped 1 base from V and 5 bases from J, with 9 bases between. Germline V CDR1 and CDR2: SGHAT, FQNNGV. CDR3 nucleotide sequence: TGTGCCAGCAGCTTAGGCCCGGGGGACAATGAGCAGTTCTTC. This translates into CASSLGPGDNEQFF. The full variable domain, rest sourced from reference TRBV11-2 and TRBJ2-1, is EAGVAQSPRYKIIEKRQSVAFWCNPISGHATLYWYQQILGQGPKLLIQFQNNGVVDDSQLPKDRFSAERLKGVDSTLKIQPAKLEDSAVYLCASSLGPGDNEQFFGPGTRLTVL.

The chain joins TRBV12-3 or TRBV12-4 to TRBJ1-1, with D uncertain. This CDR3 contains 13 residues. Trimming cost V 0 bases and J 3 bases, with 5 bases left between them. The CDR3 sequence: CASSLAGYTEAFF. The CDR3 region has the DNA TGTGCCAGCAGTTTAGCGGGGTACACTGAAGCTTTCTTT.

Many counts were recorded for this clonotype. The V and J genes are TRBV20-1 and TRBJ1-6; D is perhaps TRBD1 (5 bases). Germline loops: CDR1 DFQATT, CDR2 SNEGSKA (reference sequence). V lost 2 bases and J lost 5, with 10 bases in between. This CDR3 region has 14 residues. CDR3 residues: CSARYSTDNSPLHF. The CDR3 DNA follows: TGCAGTGCTAGATACTCGACAGATAATTCACCCCTCCACTTT.

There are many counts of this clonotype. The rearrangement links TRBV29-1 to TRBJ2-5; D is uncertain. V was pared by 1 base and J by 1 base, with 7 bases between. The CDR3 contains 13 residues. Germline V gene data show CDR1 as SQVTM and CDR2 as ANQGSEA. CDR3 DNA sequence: TGCAGCGTTGAAGGAGCATCCCAAGAGACCCAGTACTTC. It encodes CSVEGASQETQYF.

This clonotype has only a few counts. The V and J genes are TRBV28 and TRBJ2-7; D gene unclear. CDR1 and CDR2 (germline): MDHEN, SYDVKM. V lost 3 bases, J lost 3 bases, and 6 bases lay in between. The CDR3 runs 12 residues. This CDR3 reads CASSFGRYEQYF. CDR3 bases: TGTGCCAGCAGTTTCGGGCGCTACGAGCAGTACTTC.

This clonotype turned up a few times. The CDR3: CASSWDRGFDEQYF. DNA of the CDR3: TGTGCCAGCAGCTGGGACAGGGGGTTCGACGAGCAGTACTTC. The V gene is TRBV7-2, the J gene TRBJ2-7; 11 positions match TRBD1. Losses at the gene ends were 4 bases for V and 5 bases for J; bases not matched to a gene: 4. The CDR3 extends over 14 amino acids. Per germline, CDR1 SGHTA and CDR2 FQGNSA.

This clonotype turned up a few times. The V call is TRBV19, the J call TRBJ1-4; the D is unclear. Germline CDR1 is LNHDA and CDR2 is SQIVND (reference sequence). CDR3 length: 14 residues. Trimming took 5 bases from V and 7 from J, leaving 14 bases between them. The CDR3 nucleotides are TGTGCCAGTAGTCCGAATCAGTTCCGTGAAAAACTGTTTTTT. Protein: CASSPNQFREKLFF.

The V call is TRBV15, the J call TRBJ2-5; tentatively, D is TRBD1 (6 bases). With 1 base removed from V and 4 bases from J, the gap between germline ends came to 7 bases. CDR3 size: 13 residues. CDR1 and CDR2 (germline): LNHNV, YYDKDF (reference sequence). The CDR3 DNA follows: TGTGCCACCAGCAGAGCACAGGGAGAGACCCAGTACTTC. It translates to CATSRAQGETQYF.

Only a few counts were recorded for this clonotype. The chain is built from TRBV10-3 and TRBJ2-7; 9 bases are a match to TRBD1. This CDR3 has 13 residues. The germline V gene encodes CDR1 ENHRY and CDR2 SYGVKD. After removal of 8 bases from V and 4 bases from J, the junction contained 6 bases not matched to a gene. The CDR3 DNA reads TGTGCCATCGGCGGGGGACAGGGTTACGAGCAGTACTTC. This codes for CAIGGGQGYEQYF.

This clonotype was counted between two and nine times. The CDR3 sequence: CASSQGRELYEQYF. The CDR3 bases are TGTGCCAGCAGCCAAGGGCGGGAGTTATACGAGCAGTACTTC. This chain uses TRBV4-2 with TRBJ2-7, with 7 bases that match TRBD2. The CDR3 consists of 14 residues. The germline V gene encodes CDR1 LGHNA and CDR2 YNFKEQ. The ends lost 1 base at V and 4 bases at J; junction bases unmatched: 4.

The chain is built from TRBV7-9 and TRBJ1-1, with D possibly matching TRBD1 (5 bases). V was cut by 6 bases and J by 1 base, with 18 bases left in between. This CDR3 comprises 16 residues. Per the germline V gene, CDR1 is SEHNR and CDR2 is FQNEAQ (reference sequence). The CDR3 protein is CASRFPSWQGNTEAFF. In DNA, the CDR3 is TGTGCCAGCAGATTTCCCTCTTGGCAGGGGAACACTGAAGCTTTCTTT.

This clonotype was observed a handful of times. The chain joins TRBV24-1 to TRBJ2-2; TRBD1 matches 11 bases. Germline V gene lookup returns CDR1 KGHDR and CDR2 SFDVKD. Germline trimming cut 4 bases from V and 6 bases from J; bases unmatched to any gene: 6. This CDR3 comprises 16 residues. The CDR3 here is CATSDSGQGAAGELFF. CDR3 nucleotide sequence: TGTGCCACCAGTGACAGCGGACAGGGGGCCGCCGGGGAGCTGTTTTTT.

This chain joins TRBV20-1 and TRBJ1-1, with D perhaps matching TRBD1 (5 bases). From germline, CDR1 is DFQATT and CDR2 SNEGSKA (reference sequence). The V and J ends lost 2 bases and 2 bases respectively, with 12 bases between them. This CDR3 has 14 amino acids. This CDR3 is CSARSGRENTEAFF. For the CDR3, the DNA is TGCAGTGCTAGATCGGGACGGGAAAACACTGAAGCTTTCTTT.

CDR3 coding DNA: TGTGCCACCAGTGCTCAGGGCCCCACAGATACGCAGTATTTT. Residues: CATSAQGPTDTQYF. The chain links TRBV24-1 to TRBJ2-3; TRBD1 is a possible D gene (5 bases). Deletions cut 5 bases from V and 2 bases from J, with 10 bases between. The CDR3 consists of 14 residues. Germline V gene sequence: CDR1 KGHDR, CDR2 SFDVKD.

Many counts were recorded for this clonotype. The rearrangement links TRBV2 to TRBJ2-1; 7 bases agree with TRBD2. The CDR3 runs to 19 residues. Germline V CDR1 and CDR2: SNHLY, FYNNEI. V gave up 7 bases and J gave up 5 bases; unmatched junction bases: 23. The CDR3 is CASKKAFNTRLAANNEQFF. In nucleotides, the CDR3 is TGTGCCAGCAAGAAGGCGTTTAATACGCGACTAGCAGCAAACAATGAGCAGTTCTTC.

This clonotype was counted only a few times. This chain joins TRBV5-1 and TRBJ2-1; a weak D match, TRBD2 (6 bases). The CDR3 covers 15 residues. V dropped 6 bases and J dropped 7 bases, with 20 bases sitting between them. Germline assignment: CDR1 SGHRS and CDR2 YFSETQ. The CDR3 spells CASMQMTGVGNEQFF. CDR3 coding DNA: TGCGCCAGCATGCAAATGACGGGGGTAGGAAATGAGCAGTTCTTC.

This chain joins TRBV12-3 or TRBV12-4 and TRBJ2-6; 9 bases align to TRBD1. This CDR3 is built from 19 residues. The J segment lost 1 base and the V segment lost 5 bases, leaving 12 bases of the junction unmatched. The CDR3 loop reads CASSPDRDRVSSGANVLTF. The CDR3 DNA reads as TGTGCCAGCAGTCCAGACCGGGACAGGGTATCATCTGGGGCCAACGTCCTGACTTTC.

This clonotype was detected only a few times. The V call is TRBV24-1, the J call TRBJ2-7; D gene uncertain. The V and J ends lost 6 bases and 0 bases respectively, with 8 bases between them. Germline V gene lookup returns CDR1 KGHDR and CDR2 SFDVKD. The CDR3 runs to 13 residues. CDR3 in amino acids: CATSSVYSYEQYF. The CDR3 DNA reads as TGTGCCACCAGTTCGGTTTACTCCTACGAGCAGTACTTC.

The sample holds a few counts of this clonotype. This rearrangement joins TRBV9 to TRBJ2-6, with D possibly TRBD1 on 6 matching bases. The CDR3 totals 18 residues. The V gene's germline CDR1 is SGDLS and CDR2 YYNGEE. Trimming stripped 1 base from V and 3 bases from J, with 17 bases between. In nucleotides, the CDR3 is TGTGCCAGCAGCGTATCTCGCAGGGGCTCAGTTGGGGCCAACGTCCTGACTTTC. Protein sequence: CASSVSRRGSVGANVLTF.

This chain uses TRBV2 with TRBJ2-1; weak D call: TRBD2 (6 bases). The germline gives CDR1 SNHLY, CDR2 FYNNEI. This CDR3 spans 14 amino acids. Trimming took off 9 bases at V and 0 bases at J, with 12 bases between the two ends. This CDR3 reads CASTRGSSYNEQFF. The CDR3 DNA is TGTGCCAGTACTCGGGGGAGCTCCTACAATGAGCAGTTCTTC.

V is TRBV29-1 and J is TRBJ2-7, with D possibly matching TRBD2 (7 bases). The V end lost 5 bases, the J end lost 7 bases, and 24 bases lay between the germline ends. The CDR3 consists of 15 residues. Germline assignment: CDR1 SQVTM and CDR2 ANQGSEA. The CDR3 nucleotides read TGCAGCGTTCGCCGTGGGGGGGCGCAGCCGAGAGAGCAGTACTTC. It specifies CSVRRGGAQPREQYF.

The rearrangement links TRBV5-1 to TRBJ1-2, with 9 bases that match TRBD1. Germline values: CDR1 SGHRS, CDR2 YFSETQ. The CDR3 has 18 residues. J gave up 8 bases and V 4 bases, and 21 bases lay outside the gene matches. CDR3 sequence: CASSARRTGDHLGAGYTF. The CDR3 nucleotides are TGCGCCAGCAGCGCCCGGAGGACAGGGGACCACTTAGGAGCCGGCTACACCTTC.

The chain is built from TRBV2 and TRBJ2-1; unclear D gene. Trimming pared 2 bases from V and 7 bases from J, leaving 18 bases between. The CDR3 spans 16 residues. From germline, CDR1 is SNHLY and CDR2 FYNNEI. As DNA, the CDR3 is TGTGCCAGCAGTGAACCCGCTACACACCCTTGGAATGAGCAGTTCTTC. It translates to CASSEPATHPWNEQFF.

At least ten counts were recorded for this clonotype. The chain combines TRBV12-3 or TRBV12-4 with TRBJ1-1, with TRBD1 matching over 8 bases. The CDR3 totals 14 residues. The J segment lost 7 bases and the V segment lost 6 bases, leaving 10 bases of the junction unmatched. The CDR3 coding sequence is TGTGCCAGCAGCACCTGGACAGGGACTCTTGAAGCTTTCTTT. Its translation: CASSTWTGTLEAFF.

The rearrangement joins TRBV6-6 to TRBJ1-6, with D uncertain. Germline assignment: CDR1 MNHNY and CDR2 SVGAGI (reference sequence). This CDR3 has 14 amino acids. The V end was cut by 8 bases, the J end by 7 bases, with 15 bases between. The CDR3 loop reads CASGTGVENSPLHF. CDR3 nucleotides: TGTGCCAGCGGAACGGGTGTGGAAAATTCACCCCTCCACTTT.